These T cell receptor beta chains were read from a single sample in a study of shared clonotypes between healthy human individuals. Using immunoSEQ multiplex PCR, the repertoire was profiled, and TCRdb retains in-frame clones only, with some absent. The data hold around 450,000 clones, with roughly three quarters observed a single time. The sequencing sample was made of PBMCs. Source of these receptors: a woman aged 35 to 49 in good health. Some clones in this sample may be carry-over from other donors' samples. CDR3s include the opening cysteine and the closing phenylalanine or tryptophan. D genes are given only for firm matches. Size is omitted from some rows. Given values are once, few, many or a class for expanded clones.

>TRBD2|17|.|TRBV25-1|TRBJ2-3
CASSEFDSGTFTDTQYF
TGTGCCAGCAGTGAATTCGATAGCGGGACTTTCACAGATACGCAGTATTTT
>TRBD2|16|.|TRBV10-3|TRBJ2-1
CAISGRLAGGHNEQFF
TGTGCCATCAGTGGAAGACTAGCGGGAGGACACAATGAGCAGTTCTTC
>.|14|.|TRBV6-1|TRBJ2-1
CASSEAAIDNEQFF
TGTGCCAGCAGTGAAGCCGCCATAGACAATGAGCAGTTCTTC
>TRBD1|13|few|TRBV23-1|TRBJ2-7
CASSQGQGCEQYF
TGCGCCAGCAGTCAGGGACAGGGCTGCGAGCAGTACTTC
>TRBD1|13|once|TRBV16|TRBJ2-2
CASRQGSGGELFF
TGTGCCAGCCGACAGGGAAGTGGCGGGGAGCTGTTTTTT
>.|15|many|TRBV6-6|TRBJ1-5
CASSYSSSPNQPQHF
TGTGCCAGCAGTTACTCGAGCAGTCCAAATCAGCCCCAGCATTTT
>.|20|.|TRBV18|TRBJ2-2
CASFPLGRSRTSPGTGELFF
TGTGCCAGCTTTCCCCTTGGACGGAGCAGAACCTCACCGGGGACCGGGGAGCTGTTTTTT
>.|13|few|TRBV7-7|TRBJ1-1
CASSRQTNTEAFF
TGTGCTAGCAGCCGACAGACCAACACTGAAGCTTTCTTT
>TRBD2|13|.|TRBV30|TRBJ2-7
CAWSATAGGEQYF
TGTGCCTGGAGTGCTACGGCCGGGGGGGAGCAGTACTTC
>.|12|once|TRBV11-3|TRBJ2-1
CASSNRYNEQFF
TGTGCCAGCAGCAACAGGTACAATGAGCAGTTCTTC
>TRBD1|14|.|TRBV5-1|TRBJ1-5
CASSLGQGESPQHF
TGCGCCAGCAGCTTGGGACAGGGTGAATCGCCCCAGCATTTT
>.|13|.|TRBV28|TRBJ1-2
CASSLRTDYGYTF
TGTGCCAGCAGCCTCAGGACGGACTATGGCTACACCTTC
>TRBD1|14|.|TRBV6-5|TRBJ2-7
CASSTRDRDYEQYF
TGTGCCAGCAGTACCCGCGACAGGGACTACGAGCAGTACTTC
>.|13|.|TRBV5-4|TRBJ1-3
CASSLSFGNTIYF
TGTGCCAGCAGCCTGTCCTTTGGAAACACCATATATTTT
>.|15|.|TRBV29-1|TRBJ2-2
CSVVRDAPTGGELFF
TGCAGCGTAGTCCGGGACGCCCCGACGGGGGGGGAGCTGTTTTTT
>.|13|.|TRBV28|TRBJ1-5
CASSSYRDQPQHF
TGTGCCAGCAGTTCATACAGGGATCAGCCCCAGCATTTT
>.|17|few|TRBV12-5|TRBJ2-3
CASGLGVSGGEGDTQYF
TGTGCTAGTGGTTTGGGAGTTAGCGGCGGGGAAGGTGATACGCAGTATTTT
>.|14|.|TRBV9|TRBJ1-4
CASSVTPLGEKLFF
TGTGCCAGCAGCGTAACCCCGCTGGGTGAAAAACTGTTTTTT
>.|15|.|TRBV9|TRBJ2-6
CASSTTGTGANVLTF
TGTGCCAGCAGCACAACAGGTACAGGGGCCAACGTCCTGACTTTC
>.|13|.|TRBV27|TRBJ2-5
CASSYGGQETQYF
TGTGCCAGCAGTTACGGAGGCCAAGAGACCCAGTACTTC
>.|18|once|TRBV21-1|TRBJ1-5
CASIPRGTSNYSNQPQHF
TGTGCCAGCATCCCGAGGGGGACATCTAATTATAGCAATCAGCCCCAGCATTTT
>.|15|.|TRBV18|TRBJ1-2
CASSPADGVNYGYTF
TGTGCCAGCTCACCCGCGGACGGGGTGAACTATGGCTACACCTTC
>.|15|.|TRBV28|TRBJ1-1
CASSLSLRQSVEAFF
TGTGCCAGCAGTTTATCGCTGAGACAGTCTGTTGAAGCTTTCTTT
>TRBD2|20|.|TRBV15|TRBJ2-7
CATSRVDRLSGRVSFYEQYF
TGTGCCACCAGCAGAGTTGATCGGCTTAGCGGGAGGGTATCGTTCTACGAGCAGTACTTC
>TRBD2|13|.|TRBV10-3|TRBJ2-7
CAIRRGRAFEQYF
TGTGCCATCAGACGCGGGAGGGCCTTCGAGCAGTACTTC
>.|14|once|TRBV7-2|TRBJ2-7
CASSLEREIDEQYF
TGTGCCAGCAGCTTAGAGAGGGAGATCGACGAGCAGTACTTC
>.|14|.|TRBV19|TRBJ1-1
CATAQGSANTEAFF
TGTGCCACCGCCCAGGGATCCGCGAACACTGAAGCTTTCTTT
>.|14|.|TRBV6-4|TRBJ2-1
CASSEDSQYNEQFF
TGTGCCAGCAGTGAAGACAGTCAATACAATGAGCAGTTCTTC
>.|14|.|TRBV7-8|TRBJ1-1
CASSLVPVGTEAFF
TGTGCCAGCAGCTTAGTCCCCGTAGGGACTGAAGCTTTCTTT
>.|15|.|TRBV5-5|TRBJ2-7
CASSFSLSLSYEQYF
TGTGCCAGCAGCTTCAGTCTATCTCTATCCTACGAGCAGTACTTC
>.|16|.|TRBV5-4|TRBJ2-2
CASRYSGRENTGELFF
TGTGCCAGCAGGTATAGTGGACGGGAGAACACCGGGGAGCTGTTTTTT
>TRBD1|14|.|TRBV18|TRBJ2-1
CASSQGTGYNEQFF
TGTGCCAGCTCCCAAGGGACAGGTTACAATGAGCAGTTCTTC
>.|15|.|TRBV13|TRBJ2-1
CASSPVGRTYNEQFF
TGTGCCAGCAGCCCCGTAGGCCGTACATACAATGAGCAGTTCTTC
>TRBD2|13|.|TRBV4-3|TRBJ2-7
CASSQDREGEQYF
TGCGCCAGCAGCCAAGATAGGGAGGGTGAGCAGTACTTC
>.|16|.|TRBV19|TRBJ1-2
CASSSRRDLRLYGYTF
TGTGCCAGTAGTTCTCGCCGGGACTTACGCCTCTATGGCTACACCTTC
>.|16|.|TRBV7-2|TRBJ1-4
CASSLASGAGNEKLFF
TGTGCCAGCAGCTTAGCCTCCGGGGCTGGTAATGAAAAACTGTTTTTT
>TRBD2|15|.|TRBV7-9|TRBJ2-7
CASSVGRALAYEQYF
TGTGCCAGCAGCGTAGGGAGGGCTCTCGCCTACGAGCAGTACTTC
>.|13|.|TRBV9|TRBJ1-5
CASSVASNQPQHF
TGTGCCAGCAGCGTAGCAAGCAATCAGCCCCAGCATTTT
>TRBD1|15|.|TRBV7-2|TRBJ2-5
CASSWVGQSKETQYF
TGTGCCAGCAGCTGGGTGGGACAGTCAAAAGAGACCCAGTACTTC
>.|12|.|TRBV6-6|TRBJ2-7
CASSKDPYEQYF
TGTGCCAGCAGTAAGGACCCCTACGAGCAGTACTTC
>.|15|few|TRBV2|TRBJ2-1
CASSVFTSKYNEQFF
TGTGCCAGCAGTGTATTCACTAGCAAATACAATGAGCAGTTCTTC
>TRBD1|15|.|TRBV7-2|TRBJ1-2
CASSLGQGVGYGYTF
TGTGCCAGCAGCTTAGGACAGGGGGTCGGCTATGGCTACACCTTC
>.|12|.|TRBV29-1|TRBJ1-3
CSVSGAGNTIYF
TGCAGCGTTTCAGGGGCTGGAAACACCATATATTTT
>.|18|.|TRBV12-2|TRBJ1-2
CASRLVLTRTALVDGYTF
TGTGCAAGTCGCTTAGTCCTAACCAGGACAGCCCTGGTGGATGGCTACACCTTC
>.|14|.|TRBV27|TRBJ1-2
CASSIRRQGYGYTF
TGTGCCAGCAGTATTCGGCGTCAGGGTTATGGCTACACCTTC
>TRBD1|14|.|TRBV18|TRBJ1-5
CASSQGQWGQPQHF
TGTGCCAGCTCACAGGGACAGTGGGGGCAGCCCCAGCATTTT
>.|17|.|TRBV12-5|TRBJ1-1
CASGLVLGAGMNTEAFF
TGTGCTAGTGGTTTGGTACTAGGGGCCGGCATGAACACTGAAGCTTTCTTT
>.|14|.|TRBV28|TRBJ1-2
CASSPPDINYGYTF
TGTGCCAGCAGTCCCCCGGACATAAACTATGGCTACACCTTC
>.|13|.|TRBV6-1|TRBJ2-3
CASSGASTDTQYF
TGTGCCAGCAGTGGAGCTAGCACAGATACGCAGTATTTT